A selection of T cell receptor beta chains follows, all from one sample in a study of T-cell reconstitution after alpha-beta-depleted transplantation in children. TCRdb reprocessed the PCR reads with MiXCR, giving one entry per CDR3 protein. This table has around 680,000 distinct CDR3 sequences, approximately 17% appearing once. Here the sequenced sample was PBMCs from the stem cell graft donor, taken from the stem cell graft. The origin of the receptors is a human donor who donated a stem cell graft to a child with acute myeloid leukemia. Both conserved end residues are part of each CDR3. A D gene is named only where the DNA matches it firmly. Rows give clone size only sometimes, using once, few, many, or a class for an expanded clone.

v_gene,d_gene,abundance,j_gene,CDR3nt,CDR3aa
TRBV20-1,-,few,TRBJ1-6,TGCAGTGTTCCGGGACGGAGCTCCTATAATTCACCCCTCCACTTT,CSVPGRSSYNSPLHF
TRBV29-1,-,many,TRBJ2-5,TGCAGCCTCTTGACAGTATTGGAGACCCAGTACTTC,CSLLTVLETQYF
TRBV15,-,many,TRBJ2-3,TGTGCCACCAGCAGCTTCGGACTGGACACAGATACGCAGTATTTT,CATSSFGLDTDTQYF
TRBV20-1,-,many,TRBJ2-1,TGCAGTGCTAGCAGGGGGGTTGATGAGCAGTTCTTC,CSASRGVDEQFF
TRBV7-2,-,few,TRBJ2-7,TGTGCCAGCAGCCAAAGACTCCAATACGAGCAGTACTTC,CASSQRLQYEQYF
TRBV6-1,-,many,TRBJ2-2,TGTGCCAGCACCCAACAGACCACCGGGGAGCTGTTTTTT,CASTQQTTGELFF
TRBV21-1,-,-,TRBJ2-7,TGTGCCAGCAGTTCGGGGGGACAGGGCTACGAGCAGTACTTC,CASSSGGQGYEQYF
TRBV7-2,TRBD2,-,TRBJ2-3,TGTGCCAGCAGCCACCTAGCGGGGGGGCCCTCAGATACGCAGTATTTT,CASSHLAGGPSDTQYF
TRBV7-2,-,-,TRBJ1-3,TGTGCCAGCAGCTTATACCCAGGGGTAACTGGAAACACCATATATTTT,CASSLYPGVTGNTIYF
TRBV12-3/TRBV12-4,TRBD2,-,TRBJ2-4,TGTGCCAGCAGCCAAAGCGGGGGAAAGGGGAACATTCAGTACTTC,CASSQSGGKGNIQYF
TRBV12-3/TRBV12-4,-,-,TRBJ2-2,TGTGCCAGCACCCTCGGGGGGAACACCGGGGAGCTGTTTTTT,CASTLGGNTGELFF
TRBV20-1,TRBD2,-,TRBJ2-5,TGCAGTGCCGGAACTTGGACTAGCGGGACGCAAGAGACCCAGTACTTC,CSAGTWTSGTQETQYF
TRBV2,-,few,TRBJ1-2,TGTGCCAGCAGGGAGGGGGGCTACACCTTC,CASREGGYTF
TRBV29-1,-,many,TRBJ1-3,TGCAGCGTCGCCGCAAGCTCTGGAAACACCATATATTTT,CSVAASSGNTIYF
TRBV12-3/TRBV12-4,TRBD1,many,TRBJ2-1,TGTGCCAGCAGGGGGACCGGGACAGGGGGCAATGAGCAGTTCTTC,CASRGTGTGGNEQFF
TRBV12-3/TRBV12-4,-,-,TRBJ1-4,TGCCTGGCCGGGGCCGGGCGGGATGAAAAACTGTTTTTT,CLAGAGRDEKLFF
TRBV10-3,-,few,TRBJ2-3,TGTGCCATCAGTGAGTCGGTTTCCATGGAAGATACGCAGTATTTT,CAISESVSMEDTQYF
TRBV5-1,TRBD1,-,TRBJ2-1,TGCGCCAGCAACAGGGGAGAGAATGCTTACAATGAGCAGTTCTTC,CASNRGENAYNEQFF
TRBV20-1,-,many,TRBJ1-5,TGCAGTGCTAGACAGCTCCAAGGCGGGTATAGCAATCAGCCCCAGCATTTT,CSARQLQGGYSNQPQHF
TRBV20-1,TRBD2,many,TRBJ2-1,TGCAGTGCAGCCCATCAGCGGGGCCAACCCAATGAGCAGTTCTTC,CSAAHQRGQPNEQFF
TRBV12-3/TRBV12-4,-,-,TRBJ2-7,TGTGCCAGCAGTCCCTACATGGACTCCTACGAGCAGTACTTC,CASSPYMDSYEQYF
TRBV5-1,TRBD1,-,TRBJ2-6,TGCGCCAGCAGCTGGACAGGGAACACCCCTGGGGCCAACGTCCTGACTTTC,CASSWTGNTPGANVLTF
TRBV11-2,-,-,TRBJ1-2,TGTGCCAGCAGCCCGCCGAACAGGGCCGACTATGGCTACACCTTC,CASSPPNRADYGYTF
TRBV20-1,TRBD1,many,TRBJ1-6,TGCAGTGCTATACAAACCACGACCGGGACAGGGGCCCTCCCCCTCCACTTT,CSAIQTTTGTGALPLHF
TRBV6-5,-,-,TRBJ2-1,TGTGCCAGCAGTTACCCCGATAGGGCCCATGAGCAGTTCTTC,CASSYPDRAHEQFF
TRBV6-1,TRBD1,-,TRBJ2-2,TGTTCGGGACAGGGGATTAGGGAAGCCGGGGAGCTGTTTTTT,CSGQGIREAGELFF
TRBV28,-,-,TRBJ2-3,TGTGCCAGCAGAGTGTCAGGGGGGGATACGCAGTATTTT,CASRVSGGDTQYF
TRBV15,-,few,TRBJ2-1,TGTGCCACCAGCTCCGGAGAGGAAGGGTCACCCAATGAGCAGTTCTTC,CATSSGEEGSPNEQFF
TRBV12-3/TRBV12-4,TRBD2,few,TRBJ2-3,TGTGCCAGCAGTCCAACGGGACTAGCGACAGATACGCAGTATTTT,CASSPTGLATDTQYF
TRBV7-6,-,few,TRBJ2-7,TGTGCCAGCAGCTCGATCGGGGGACGGCACTACGAGCAGTACTTC,CASSSIGGRHYEQYF
TRBV5-1,-,-,TRBJ2-4,TGCGCCAGCAGCTTGGAGCCCGGGGCCAAAAACATTCAGTACTTC,CASSLEPGAKNIQYF
TRBV19,TRBD1,-,TRBJ1-5,TGTGCCAGTAGTACCGACAGGGGACAACCCCAGCATTTT,CASSTDRGQPQHF
TRBV5-1,-,few,TRBJ1-2,TGCGCCAGCAGTACAGGGAGTGTTCATCTCGGCTACACCTTC,CASSTGSVHLGYTF
TRBV10-3,-,many,TRBJ1-6,TGTGCCATCGGGTCGGATTCACCCCTCCACTTT,CAIGSDSPLHF
TRBV20-1,-,many,TRBJ1-3,TGCAGTGCGAGCCGGGGAAGCTCTGGAAACACCATATATTTT,CSASRGSSGNTIYF
TRBV20-1,-,many,TRBJ2-3,TGCAGTGCCGAGGGGCAGCAAAAGGTGGTGACAGATACGCAGTATTTT,CSAEGQQKVVTDTQYF
TRBV5-1,TRBD1,few,TRBJ1-1,TGCGCCAGCAGCGAGGTCGACAGGGGAGCGACCGAAGCTTTCTTT,CASSEVDRGATEAFF
TRBV7-9,-,-,TRBJ2-5,TGTGCCAGCAGCTTAGGGGGCGCGGGACGATCTGCAGAGACCCAGTACTTC,CASSLGGAGRSAETQYF
TRBV10-2,-,many,TRBJ1-5,TGCGCCAGCAGTGACCGGAACAATCAGCCCCAGCATTTT,CASSDRNNQPQHF
TRBV19,TRBD1,-,TRBJ2-1,TGTGCCAGTAGTATCCTCGGGACAGGTTCTTCAGGTGAGCAGTTCTTC,CASSILGTGSSGEQFF
TRBV20-1,TRBD2,-,TRBJ2-1,TGCAGTGCTGGGGGGGGGATTAGCTCCTACAATGAGCGGTTCTTC,CSAGGGISSYNERFF
TRBV12-3/TRBV12-4,-,-,TRBJ1-3,TGTGCCAGCAGTGGGACACCCTCTGGAAACACCATATATTTT,CASSGTPSGNTIYF